What follows are 28 T cell receptor beta chains derived from one specimen sequenced in a study of OX40 agonist ivuxolimab in advanced cancers. Assay used: immunoSEQ multiplex PCR; TCRdb lists only in-frame clones, some missing. This sample has some 100,000 clones, with roughly 89% found just once. The specimen was CD4+ or CD8+ T cells sorted from blood, collected in a trial of the OX40 agonist ivuxolimab. These receptors originate from an adult with an advanced solid tumor such as melanoma, head and neck, liver or kidney cancer.

This clone was seen a single time. The chain links TRBV11-2 to TRBJ1-3, with unresolved D. Germline loops: CDR1 SGHAT, CDR2 FQNNGV. The CDR3 is 15 amino acids. Trimming removed 1 base at V and 2 bases at J, with 9 bases between. CDR3 in DNA: TGTGCCAGCAGCTTAGGGGTTATGGCTGGAAACACCATATATTTT. Its protein is CASSLGVMAGNTIYF.

This rearrangement joins TRBV5-1 to TRBJ2-6, with 9 bases lining up with TRBD1. The J segment lost 3 bases and the V segment lost 1 base, leaving 8 bases of the junction unmatched. The CDR3 runs to 18 residues. CDR1 and CDR2 from the germline V gene are SGHRS and YFSETQ. For the CDR3, the DNA is TGCGCCAGCAGCTTGACTGGACAGGGGAGGTTTGGGGCCAACGTCCTGACTTTC. Its protein is CASSLTGQGRFGANVLTF.

Only a few counts were recorded for this clone. CDR3 sequence: CASSLNSQNTEAFF. The DNA for the CDR3 is TGCGCCAGCAGCTTGAATAGCCAGAACACTGAAGCTTTCTTT. The V and J genes are TRBV5-1 and TRBJ1-1; D gene unclear. V lost 1 base and J 1 base, leaving 8 bases between the germline ends. This CDR3 has 14 residues. The germline V gene encodes CDR1 SGHRS and CDR2 YFSETQ.

This chain uses TRBV27 with TRBJ2-1; 13 bases align to TRBD2. Trimming removed 6 bases from V and 7 bases from J; junction bases left unmatched: 9. The CDR3 sequence is 16 residues long. From germline, CDR1 is MNHEY and CDR2 SMNVEV (reference sequence). DNA for the CDR3: TGTGCCAGCAGGAGAGGGACTAGCGGGGCCTCTAATGAGCAGTTCTTC. Translating gives CASRRGTSGASNEQFF.

CDR3 coding DNA: TGTGCCAGCAGTGAAATGGTAGGGGTTTACACAGATACGCAGTATTTT. It encodes CASSEMVGVYTDTQYF. The chain employs TRBV6-1 and TRBJ2-3; the D gene is possibly TRBD1 (5 bases). V lost 2 bases, J lost 2 bases, and 14 bases lay in between. The V gene's germline CDR1 is MNHNS and CDR2 SASEGT. The CDR3 runs to 16 residues.

This clone appeared a few times. The V gene is TRBV6-5, the J gene TRBJ1-6, with no clear D. V lost 6 bases to trimming and J lost 5 bases, with 8 bases between them. Germline loops: CDR1 MNHEY, CDR2 SVGAGI. The CDR3 length is 13 residues. CDR3 DNA sequence: TGTGCCAGCAGCCAGGCTAATAATTCACCCCTCCACTTT. Residues: CASSQANNSPLHF.

The CDR3 loop reads CASTPLGRGGDTQYF. As DNA, the CDR3 is TGTGCCAGCACTCCGCTTGGGCGGGGGGGGGATACGCAGTATTTT. The chain employs TRBV7-2 and TRBJ2-3, with 9 positions matching TRBD2. Germline assignment: CDR1 SGHTA and CDR2 FQGNSA. The CDR3 spans 15 residues. The ends lost 7 bases at V and 6 bases at J; junction bases unmatched: 11.

The CDR3 DNA reads as TGCAGCGTTTCCCAGGCCCCGGGAGATACGCAGTATTTT. This gives the protein CSVSQAPGDTQYF. V is TRBV29-1 and J is TRBJ2-3; D unresolved. This CDR3 has 13 residues. V lost 5 bases, J lost 5 bases, and 14 bases lay in between. CDR1 and CDR2 from the germline V gene are SQVTM and ANQGSEA.

The genes are TRBV5-3 and TRBJ2-7; a weak D match, TRBD2 (7 bases). Being an ORF, TRBV5-3 has a function that is uncertain. The length of the CDR3 is 16 residues. Between the trimmed V and J ends, which lost 4 bases and 3 bases, there was a span of 20 bases. The CDR3 protein is CARSHGGGALVYEQYF. The DNA for the CDR3 is TGTGCCAGAAGCCACGGCGGGGGCGCCTTGGTCTACGAGCAGTACTTC.

CDR3 protein: CASSLKTETQYF. CDR3 DNA: TGCGCCAGCAGCCTGAAAACGGAGACCCAGTACTTC. The genes are TRBV5-1 and TRBJ2-5; D call uncertain. The CDR3 is made up of 12 amino acids. Germline CDR1 reads SGHRS; CDR2 reads YFSETQ. V shed 4 bases and J shed 5 bases, with 9 bases lying between them.

J is TRBJ2-5 and V is TRBV30; possibly TRBD1 for D (6 bases). The CDR3 length is 13 residues. The V gene lost 8 bases and the J gene lost 7 bases, with 20 bases spanning the gap. CDR1 GTSNPN and CDR2 SVGIG come from the germline V gene (reference sequence). The CDR3 here is CAQDSSSKGTQYF. CDR3 DNA: TGTGCCCAGGACAGTAGTTCGAAAGGGACCCAGTACTTC.

This clone showed up just once. The chain recombines TRBV9 with TRBJ2-5; no clear D. The CDR3 is 14 residues long. Germline assignment: CDR1 SGDLS and CDR2 YYNGEE. Trimming removed 0 bases at V and 5 bases at J, with 11 bases between. In DNA form, the CDR3 reads TGTGCCAGCAGCGTAGTCCCGGTCGGGGAGACCCAGTACTTC. It is translated as CASSVVPVGETQYF.

The chain has TRBV7-3 and TRBJ2-1; 7 bases match TRBD2. The trim removed 5 bases at V and 3 bases at J, leaving 7 bases unmatched. The V gene's germline CDR1 is SGHTA and CDR2 FQGTGA. There are 15 residues in the CDR3. The CDR3 nucleotides are TGTGCCAGCAGCATTTCGGGAGGCAGCTACAATGAGCAGTTCTTC. Encoded protein: CASSISGGSYNEQFF.

This clone came up a few times. CDR3 sequence: CASSTGGSQPQHF. CDR3 coding DNA: TGTGCCAGCAGTACGGGAGGGAGTCAGCCCCAGCATTTT. The V gene is TRBV6-6, the J gene TRBJ1-5; D not certain. CDR1 MNHNY and CDR2 SVGAGI come from the germline V gene (reference sequence). V was trimmed by 5 bases and J by 6 bases, leaving 11 bases between them. There are 13 residues in the CDR3.

Notes on this clone: The junction does not match germline at one end; this may be a read error. In nucleotides, the CDR3 is TGTGTCAGCAGCTTGCCAGCGGCAGCCGGGGAGCTGTTTTTT. Protein sequence: CVSSLPAAAGELFF. The chain couples TRBV5-4 to TRBJ2-2, with D possibly TRBD2 on 5 matching bases. The CDR3 contains 14 residues. Germline CDR1 reads SGHNT; CDR2 reads YYREEE (reference sequence).

The chain recombines TRBV2 with TRBJ1-4; TRBD1 matches 7 bases. CDR3 size: 13 residues. Germline assignment: CDR1 SNHLY and CDR2 FYNNEI. The V segment lost 6 bases and the J segment 17 bases; nucleotides outside the gene matches: 15. CDR3 DNA sequence: TGTGCCAGCAGGACGACAGGGCCCTTGGCGAGTTTTTTT. Protein: CASRTTGPLASFF.

This chain links TRBV25-1 with TRBJ1-4, with 8 bases matching TRBD1. The CDR3 extends over 14 amino acids. The trim removed 6 bases at V and 5 bases at J, leaving 5 bases unmatched. Germline V gene sequence: CDR1 MGHDK, CDR2 SYGVNS. CDR3 DNA: TGTGCCAGCAGGACAGGGGCCCCGAATGAAAAACTGTTTTTT. Its translation: CASRTGAPNEKLFF.

The chain is built from TRBV14 and TRBJ2-5; D is possibly TRBD1 or TRBD2 (5 bases each). V lost 2 bases, J lost 5 bases, and 12 bases lay in between. The germline V gene encodes CDR1 SGHDN and CDR2 FVKESK. This CDR3 has 14 residues. The CDR3 here is CASSQQGVGETQYF. The CDR3 coding sequence is TGTGCCAGCAGCCAACAGGGAGTAGGGGAGACCCAGTACTTC.

The chain carries TRBV19 and TRBJ2-5, with D maybe TRBD2 (5 bases). This CDR3 is 14 amino acids long. Trimming removed 8 bases from V and 5 bases from J, with 18 bases in between. Germline values: CDR1 LNHDA, CDR2 SQIVND (reference sequence). CDR3 coding DNA: TGTGCCAGTTCAGCGGATCTCCTAGGGGAGACCCAGTACTTC. Amino acid sequence: CASSADLLGETQYF.

There are a few counts of this clone. Other DNA sequences in this sample translate to the same CDR3. The V call is TRBV18, the J call TRBJ1-1; D not certain. Per the germline V gene, CDR1 is KGHSH and CDR2 is LQKENI. Trimming pared 5 bases from V and 0 bases from J, leaving 7 bases between. This CDR3 region has 13 residues. The DNA for the CDR3 is TGTGCCAGCTCATTGGATATGAACACTGAAGCTTTCTTT. Amino acid sequence: CASSLDMNTEAFF.

The chain uses TRBV11-2 and TRBJ2-7, with D tentatively TRBD1 (6 bases). The CDR3 consists of 16 residues. Trimming stripped 5 bases from V and 3 bases from J, with 20 bases between. CDR1 SGHAT and CDR2 FQNNGV come from the germline V gene. The CDR3 DNA reads TGTGCCAGCAGCGGTTACAGGGTTGGCAAGATCTACGAGCAGTACTTC. Amino acid sequence: CASSGYRVGKIYEQYF.

The chain employs TRBV6-1 and TRBJ2-7; 9 positions agree with TRBD1. The CDR3 sequence is 16 residues long. The germline V gene has CDR1 MNHNS and CDR2 SASEGT. Trimming removed 5 bases from V and 3 bases from J; junction bases left unmatched: 11. CDR3 coding DNA: TGTGCCAGCAGTAAAGAGCCGGGACAGGGATTCTACGAGCAGTACTTC. This gives the protein CASSKEPGQGFYEQYF.

The sample holds one count of this clone. The CDR3 protein is CASSQDRAIQFF. CDR3 nucleotide sequence: TGCGCCAGCAGCCAAGATCGCGCCATCCAGTTCTTC. The V gene is TRBV4-1, the J gene TRBJ2-1; D gene ambiguous. The CDR3 covers 12 residues. Looked up from germline, CDR1 is MGHRA and CDR2 is YSYEKL. V was cut by 0 bases and J by 13 bases, with 10 bases left in between.

This chain links TRBV5-1 with TRBJ2-3, with 11 bases fitting TRBD2. The CDR3 consists of 14 residues. From germline, CDR1 is SGHRS and CDR2 YFSETQ. The ends lost 0 bases at V and 6 bases at J; junction bases unmatched: 0. The CDR3: CASSLGTSGDTQYF. The DNA for the CDR3 is TGCGCCAGCAGCTTGGGGACTAGCGGGGATACGCAGTATTTT.

V is TRBV5-1 and J is TRBJ2-7; D tentatively reads TRBD1 or TRBD2 (5 bases each). The CDR3 is 14 residues long. Looked up from germline, CDR1 is SGHRS and CDR2 is YFSETQ. Trimming pared 4 bases from V and 4 bases from J, leaving 15 bases between. The CDR3 DNA reads as TGCGCCAGCAGCCTTGTACGGGACGGATACGAGCAGTACTTC. Translating it yields CASSLVRDGYEQYF.

A single count supports this clone. The rearrangement uses TRBV30 and TRBJ2-2, with D unresolved. CDR1 is GTSNPN, CDR2 SVGIG, per germline (reference sequence). CDR3 length equals 16 residues. V dropped 0 bases and J dropped 0 bases, with 11 bases sitting between them. CDR3: CAWSVGWSANTGELFF. The CDR3 bases are TGTGCCTGGAGTGTAGGGTGGTCCGCGAACACCGGGGAGCTGTTTTTT.

This chain links TRBV10-3 with TRBJ2-5; no reliable D call. Trimming took 0 bases from V and 4 from J, leaving 9 bases between them. Germline assignment: CDR1 ENHRY and CDR2 SYGVKD. The CDR3 is 14 residues long. The CDR3 spells CAISESTVGETQYF. The DNA of the CDR3 is TGTGCCATCAGTGAGTCGACTGTGGGAGAGACCCAGTACTTC.

The chain joins TRBV15 to TRBJ2-1; D may be TRBD2 (5 bases). The CDR3 covers 11 residues. V lost 5 bases, J lost 12 bases, and 11 bases lay in between. Germline V gene sequence: CDR1 LNHNV, CDR2 YYDKDF (reference sequence). CDR3 bases: TGTGCCACCAGCGTCAACGGAGGGCAGTTCTTC. Translating gives CATSVNGGQFF. Full variable domain (remainder filled in from reference TRBV15 and TRBJ2-1): DAMVIQNPRYQVTQFGKPVTLSCSQTLNHNVMYWYQQKSSQAPKLLFHYYDKDFNNEADTPDNFQSRRPNTSFCFLDIRSPGLGDTAMYLCATSVNGGQFFGPGTRLTVL.